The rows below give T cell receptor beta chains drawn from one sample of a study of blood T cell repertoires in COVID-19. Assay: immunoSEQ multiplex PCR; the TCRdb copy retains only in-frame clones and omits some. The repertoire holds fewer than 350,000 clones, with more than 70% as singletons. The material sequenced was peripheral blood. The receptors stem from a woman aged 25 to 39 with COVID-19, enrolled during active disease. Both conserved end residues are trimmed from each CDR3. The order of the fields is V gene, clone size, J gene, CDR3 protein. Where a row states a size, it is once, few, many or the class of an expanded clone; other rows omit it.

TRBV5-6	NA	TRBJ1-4	ASSFRHAFNEKLF
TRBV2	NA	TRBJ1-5	ATQDNNQPQH
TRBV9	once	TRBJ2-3	ASSRGQGGTDTQY
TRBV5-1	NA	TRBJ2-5	ASSLGGPETQY
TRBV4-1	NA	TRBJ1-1	ASSQAGGAVGSNTEAF
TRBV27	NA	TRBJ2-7	ASRLQGNSPLKQY
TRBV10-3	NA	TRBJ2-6	AIRGQASGANVLT
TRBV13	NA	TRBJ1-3	ASSLWGGGNTIY
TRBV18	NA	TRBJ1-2	ASSPTGPGGYT
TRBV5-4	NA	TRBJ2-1	ASSLVAGDHNEQF
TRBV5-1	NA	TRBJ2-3	ASSLEGRGEDTQY
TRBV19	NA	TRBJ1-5	ASSPTDNNQPQH
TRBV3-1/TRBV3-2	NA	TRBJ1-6	ASSHPGQFSPLH
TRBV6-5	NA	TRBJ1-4	ASSTRGGEKLF
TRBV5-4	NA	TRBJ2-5	ASSSLGSGERGETQY
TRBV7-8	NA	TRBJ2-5	ASSKKTGMEETQY
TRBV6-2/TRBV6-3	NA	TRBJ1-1	ASSIPETPEAF
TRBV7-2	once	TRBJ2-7	ASSATGVSGGEQY
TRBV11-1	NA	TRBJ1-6	ASSLGGSSYNSPLH
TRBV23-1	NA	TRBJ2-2	ASSQTGTDKNNTGELF